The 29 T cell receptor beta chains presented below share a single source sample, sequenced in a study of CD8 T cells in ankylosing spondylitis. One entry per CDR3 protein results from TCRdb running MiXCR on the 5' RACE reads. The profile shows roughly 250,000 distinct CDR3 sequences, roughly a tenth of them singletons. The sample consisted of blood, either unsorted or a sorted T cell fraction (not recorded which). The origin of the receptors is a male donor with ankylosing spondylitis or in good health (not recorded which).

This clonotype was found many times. The CDR3 sequence: CASSLTGRAEAFF. The CDR3 nucleotides read TGCGCCAGCAGCTTAACCGGGAGGGCTGAAGCTTTCTTT. This rearrangement joins TRBV5-1 to TRBJ1-1; D remains unclear. The V gene's germline CDR1 is SGHRS and CDR2 YFSETQ. Trimming removed 2 bases from V and 6 bases from J, with 11 bases in between. The CDR3 totals 13 residues.

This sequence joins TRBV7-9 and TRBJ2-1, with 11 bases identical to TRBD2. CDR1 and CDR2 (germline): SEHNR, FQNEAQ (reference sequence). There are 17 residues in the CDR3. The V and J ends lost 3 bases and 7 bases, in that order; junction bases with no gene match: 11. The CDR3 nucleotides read TGTGCCAGCAGCTTCCTTCCTAGCGGGGGGCCTTATAATGAGCAGTTCTTC. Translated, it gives CASSFLPSGGPYNEQFF.

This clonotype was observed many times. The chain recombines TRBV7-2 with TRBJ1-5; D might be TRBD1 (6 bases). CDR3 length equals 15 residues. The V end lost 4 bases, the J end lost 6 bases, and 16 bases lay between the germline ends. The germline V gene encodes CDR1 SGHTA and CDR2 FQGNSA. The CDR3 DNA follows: TGTGCCAGCAGCTCTCTCAGATTGGACAGTCAGCCCCAGCATTTT. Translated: CASSSLRLDSQPQHF.

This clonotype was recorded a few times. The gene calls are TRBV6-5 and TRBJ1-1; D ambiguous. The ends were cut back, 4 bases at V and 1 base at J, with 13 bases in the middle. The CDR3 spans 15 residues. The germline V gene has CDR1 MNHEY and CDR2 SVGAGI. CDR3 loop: CASSLSINWNTEAFF. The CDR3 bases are TGTGCCAGCAGTTTGTCGATAAACTGGAACACTGAAGCTTTCTTT.

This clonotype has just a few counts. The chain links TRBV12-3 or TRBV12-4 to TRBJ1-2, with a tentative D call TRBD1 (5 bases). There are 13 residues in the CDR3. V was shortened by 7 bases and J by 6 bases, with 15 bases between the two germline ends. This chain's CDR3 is CASTLIEGNGYTF. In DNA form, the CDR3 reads TGTGCCAGCACTCTGATCGAGGGGAATGGCTACACCTTC.

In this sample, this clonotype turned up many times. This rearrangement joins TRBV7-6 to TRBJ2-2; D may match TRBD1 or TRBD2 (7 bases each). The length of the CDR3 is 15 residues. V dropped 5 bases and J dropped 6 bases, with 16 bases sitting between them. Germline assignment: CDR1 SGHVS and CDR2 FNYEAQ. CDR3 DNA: TGTGCCAGCAGCGCACGACAGGGAGGGTCCGGGGAGCTGTTTTTT. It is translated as CASSARQGGSGELFF.

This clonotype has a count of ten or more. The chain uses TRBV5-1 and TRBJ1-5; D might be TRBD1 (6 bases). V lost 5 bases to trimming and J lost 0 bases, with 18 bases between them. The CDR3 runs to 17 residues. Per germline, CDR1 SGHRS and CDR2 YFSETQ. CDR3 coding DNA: TGCGCCAGCAGATCATACAGGGTTCTCGGTAGCAATCAGCCCCAGCATTTT. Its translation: CASRSYRVLGSNQPQHF.

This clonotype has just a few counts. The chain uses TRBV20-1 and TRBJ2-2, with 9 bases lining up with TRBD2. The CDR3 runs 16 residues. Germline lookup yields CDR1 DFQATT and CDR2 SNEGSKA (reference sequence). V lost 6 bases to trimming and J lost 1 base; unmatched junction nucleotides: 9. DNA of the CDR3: TGCAGTGCCGGAGGGCTAGCGGGGTGGAACACCGGGGAGCTGTTTTTT. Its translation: CSAGGLAGWNTGELFF.

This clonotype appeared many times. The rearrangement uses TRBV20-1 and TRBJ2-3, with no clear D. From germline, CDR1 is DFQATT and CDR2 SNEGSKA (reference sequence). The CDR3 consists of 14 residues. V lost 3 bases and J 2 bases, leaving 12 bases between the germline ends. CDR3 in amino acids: CSARFFSSTDTQYF. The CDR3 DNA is TGCAGTGCTAGGTTTTTCTCCTCCACAGATACGCAGTATTTT.

This chain's CDR3 is CAWSSPRDRYSTEAFF. The CDR3 region has the DNA TGTGCCTGGAGTTCCCCCCGGGACAGGTATAGCACTGAAGCTTTCTTT. J is TRBJ1-1 and V is TRBV30; 8 bases fit TRBD1. This CDR3 spans 16 amino acids. Unmatched junction bases numbered 12, after V lost 2 bases and J lost 4 bases. CDR1 GTSNPN and CDR2 SVGIG come from the germline V gene (reference sequence).

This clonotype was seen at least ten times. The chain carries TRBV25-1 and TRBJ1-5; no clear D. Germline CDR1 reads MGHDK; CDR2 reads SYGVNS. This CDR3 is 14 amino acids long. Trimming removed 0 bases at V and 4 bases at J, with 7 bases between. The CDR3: CASSEYSRNQPQHF. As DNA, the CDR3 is TGTGCCAGCAGTGAATACTCCAGAAATCAGCCCCAGCATTTT.

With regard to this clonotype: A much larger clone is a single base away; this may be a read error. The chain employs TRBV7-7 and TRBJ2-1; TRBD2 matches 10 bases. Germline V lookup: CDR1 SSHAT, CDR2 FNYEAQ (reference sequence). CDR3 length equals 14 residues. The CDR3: CAGSLAGEYNEQFF. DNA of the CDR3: TGTGCCGGCAGCCTAGCGGGAGAGTACAATGAGCAGTTCTTC.

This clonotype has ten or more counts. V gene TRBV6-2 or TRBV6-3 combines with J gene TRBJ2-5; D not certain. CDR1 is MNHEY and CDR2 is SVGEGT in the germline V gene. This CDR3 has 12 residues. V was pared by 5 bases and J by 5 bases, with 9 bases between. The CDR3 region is CASSLVMETQYF. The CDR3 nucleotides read TGTGCCAGCAGTCTAGTTATGGAGACCCAGTACTTC.

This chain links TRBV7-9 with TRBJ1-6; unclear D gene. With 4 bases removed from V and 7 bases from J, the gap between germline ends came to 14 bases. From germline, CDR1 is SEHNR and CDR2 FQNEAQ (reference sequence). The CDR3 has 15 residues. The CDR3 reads CASSSRGQGNSPLHF. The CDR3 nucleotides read TGTGCCAGCAGCTCGCGGGGTCAAGGCAATTCACCCCTCCACTTT.

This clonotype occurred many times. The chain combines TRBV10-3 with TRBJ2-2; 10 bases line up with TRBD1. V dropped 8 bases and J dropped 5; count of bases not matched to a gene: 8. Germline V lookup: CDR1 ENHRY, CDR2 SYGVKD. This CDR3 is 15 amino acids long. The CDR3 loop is CAIGPDRGSTGELFF. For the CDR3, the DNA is TGTGCCATCGGCCCGGACAGGGGGTCTACCGGGGAGCTGTTTTTT.

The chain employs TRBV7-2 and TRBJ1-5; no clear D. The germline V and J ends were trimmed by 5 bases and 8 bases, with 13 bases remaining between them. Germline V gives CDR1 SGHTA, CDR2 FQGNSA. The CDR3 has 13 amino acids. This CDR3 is CASSPDLSEPQHF. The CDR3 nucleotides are TGTGCCAGCAGCCCAGACTTATCGGAGCCCCAGCATTTT.

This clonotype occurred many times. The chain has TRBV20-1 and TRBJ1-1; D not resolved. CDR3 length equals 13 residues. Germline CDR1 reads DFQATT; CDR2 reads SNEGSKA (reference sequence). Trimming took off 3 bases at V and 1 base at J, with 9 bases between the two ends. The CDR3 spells CSARYGPNTEAFF. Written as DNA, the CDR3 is TGCAGTGCTAGGTACGGACCGAACACTGAAGCTTTCTTT.

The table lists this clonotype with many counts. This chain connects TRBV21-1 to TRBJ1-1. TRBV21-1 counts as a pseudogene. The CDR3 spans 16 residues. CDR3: CASSKGQARAGTEAFF. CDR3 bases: TGTGCCAGCAGCAAAGGACAGGCGCGGGCGGGGACTGAAGCTTTCTTT.

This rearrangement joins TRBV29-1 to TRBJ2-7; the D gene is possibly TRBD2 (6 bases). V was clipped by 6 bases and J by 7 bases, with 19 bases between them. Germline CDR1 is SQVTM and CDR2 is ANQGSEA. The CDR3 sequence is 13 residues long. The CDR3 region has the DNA TGCAGCGTCACCGATACTAGCCGAGGAGAGCAGTACTTC. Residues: CSVTDTSRGEQYF.

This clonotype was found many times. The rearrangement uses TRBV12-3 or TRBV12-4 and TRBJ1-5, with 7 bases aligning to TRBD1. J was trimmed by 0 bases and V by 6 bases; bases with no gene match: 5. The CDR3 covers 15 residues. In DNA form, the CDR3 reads TGTGCCAGCAGAACACAGGGGAATAGCAATCAGCCCCAGCATTTT. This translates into CASRTQGNSNQPQHF.

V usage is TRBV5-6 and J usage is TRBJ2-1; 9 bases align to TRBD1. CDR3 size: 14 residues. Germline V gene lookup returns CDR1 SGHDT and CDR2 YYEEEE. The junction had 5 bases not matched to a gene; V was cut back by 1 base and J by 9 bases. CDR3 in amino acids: CASSLQQGAIEQFF. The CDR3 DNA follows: TGTGCCAGCAGCTTGCAACAGGGGGCGATTGAGCAGTTCTTC.

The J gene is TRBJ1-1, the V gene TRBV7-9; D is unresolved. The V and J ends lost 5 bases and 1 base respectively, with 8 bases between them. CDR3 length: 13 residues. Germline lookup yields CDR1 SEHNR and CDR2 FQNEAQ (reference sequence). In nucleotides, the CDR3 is TGTGCCAGCAGCCAGGCACCGAACACTGAAGCTTTCTTT. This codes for CASSQAPNTEAFF. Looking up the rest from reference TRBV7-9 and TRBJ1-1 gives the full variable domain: DTGVSQNPRHKITKRGQNVTFRCDPISEHNRLYWYRQTLGQGPEFLTYFQNEAQLEKSRLLSDRFSAERPKGSFSTLEIQRTEQGDSAMYLCASSQAPNTEAFFGQGTRLTVV.

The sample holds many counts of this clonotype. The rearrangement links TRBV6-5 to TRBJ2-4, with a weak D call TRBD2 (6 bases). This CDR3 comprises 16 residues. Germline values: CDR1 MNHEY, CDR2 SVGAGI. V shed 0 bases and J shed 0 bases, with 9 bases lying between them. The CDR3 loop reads CASSYSGGIAKNIQYF. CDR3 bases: TGTGCCAGCAGTTACTCGGGCGGGATAGCCAAAAACATTCAGTACTTC.

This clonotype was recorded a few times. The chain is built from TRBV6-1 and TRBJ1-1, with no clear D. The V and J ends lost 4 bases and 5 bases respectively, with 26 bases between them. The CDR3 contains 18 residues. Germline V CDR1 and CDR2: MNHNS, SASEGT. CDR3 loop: CASSAHIGRNPSGTEAFF. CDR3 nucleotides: TGTGCCAGCAGTGCTCATATTGGACGCAACCCTAGTGGGACTGAAGCTTTCTTT.

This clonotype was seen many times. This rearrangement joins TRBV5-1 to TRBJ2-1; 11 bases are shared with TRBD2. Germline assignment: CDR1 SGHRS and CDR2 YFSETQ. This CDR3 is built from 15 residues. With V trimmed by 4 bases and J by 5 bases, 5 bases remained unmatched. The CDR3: CASSLGLADHNEQFF. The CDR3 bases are TGCGCCAGCAGCCTGGGACTAGCGGACCACAATGAGCAGTTCTTC.

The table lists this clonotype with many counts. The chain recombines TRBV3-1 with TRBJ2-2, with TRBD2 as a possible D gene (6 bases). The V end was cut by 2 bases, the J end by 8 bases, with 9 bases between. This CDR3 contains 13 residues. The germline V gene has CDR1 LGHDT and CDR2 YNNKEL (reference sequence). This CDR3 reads CASSQPAGGELFF. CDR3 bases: TGTGCCAGCAGCCAACCGGCGGGAGGGGAGCTGTTTTTT.

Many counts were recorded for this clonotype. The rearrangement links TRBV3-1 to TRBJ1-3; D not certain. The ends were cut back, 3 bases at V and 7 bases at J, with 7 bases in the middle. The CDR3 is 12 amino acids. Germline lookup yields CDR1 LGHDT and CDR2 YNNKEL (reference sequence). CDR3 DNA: TGTGCCAGCAGCCATTCCGAGAACACCATATATTTT. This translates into CASSHSENTIYF.

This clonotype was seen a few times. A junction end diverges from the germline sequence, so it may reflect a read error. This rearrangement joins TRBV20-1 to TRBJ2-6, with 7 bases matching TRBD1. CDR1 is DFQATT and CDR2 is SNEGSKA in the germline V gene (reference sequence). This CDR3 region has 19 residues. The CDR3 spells CSATPATGQRTSGANVLTF. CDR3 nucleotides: TGCAGCGCTACGCCTGCTACGGGACAGAGGACTTCTGGGGCCAACGTCCTGACTTTC.

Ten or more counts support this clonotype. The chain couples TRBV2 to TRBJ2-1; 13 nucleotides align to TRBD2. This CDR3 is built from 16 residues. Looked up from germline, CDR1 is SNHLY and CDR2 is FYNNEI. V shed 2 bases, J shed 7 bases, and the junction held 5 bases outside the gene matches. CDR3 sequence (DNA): TGTGCCAGCAGTGAAACTAGCGGGGGGGCAAGAAATGAGCAGTTCTTC. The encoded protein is CASSETSGGARNEQFF.